The source of this TCR beta chain is a study of T cell responses to AZD1222 COVID-19 vaccine. Points from the study as a whole: Females made up more of the donors, who were largely white British, and clonal diversity may have come out too low.

TCRdb's copy holds only in-frame clones and misses some; the assay was immunoSEQ multiplex PCR. In the table there are around 130,000 clones, roughly 94% of which are singletons. Worth noting for this clone: Its antigen is undetermined.

The CDR3 consists of 18 residues. Germline trimming cut 5 bases from V and 0 bases from J; bases unmatched to any gene: 8. CDR1 is SGHVS and CDR2 is FNYEAQ in the germline V gene. The chain is built from TRBV7-6 and TRBJ2-3; 13 bases line up with TRBD2. The sequenced sample was peripheral blood, obtained on day 0 of AZD1222 vaccination. The sequence was obtained from an adult in good health. The CDR3 DNA reads as TGTGCCAGCAGCCGCCACCCGACTAGCGGGAGGAGCACAGATACGCAGTATTTT. Residues: CASSRHPTSGRSTDTQYF. The whole variable domain, remainder taken from reference TRBV7-6 and TRBJ2-3, is GAGVSQSPRYKVTKRGQDVALRCDPISGHVSLYWYRQALGQGPEFLTYFNYEAQQDKSGLPNDRFSAERPEGSISTLTIQRTEQRDSAMYRCASSRHPTSGRSTDTQYFGPGTRLTVL.